The sequence of this T cell receptor (beta chain) was determined in a study of CD8 T cells in Susac syndrome. The CDR3 spans 15 residues. CDR1 SGHVS and CDR2 FQNEAQ come from the germline V gene. Trimming pared 7 bases from V and 5 bases from J, leaving 20 bases between. The authors reverse transcribed roughly 0.5 to 1 ug RNA with random hexamers. With immunoSEQ multiplex PCR, TCR beta CDR3 was amplified across 54 Vbeta and 13 Jbeta. TCRdb reprocessed the immunoSEQ multiplex PCR reads via MiXCR and lists one record per CDR3 protein. The sample has roughly 150,000 distinct CDR3 sequences, about 94% seen once.

J is TRBJ1-1 and V is TRBV7-8, with D perhaps TRBD1 (6 bases). Sequenced: CD8+ T cells from PBMCs. This TCR derives from a human donor with multiple sclerosis. The CDR3 DNA reads as TGTGCCAGCAAGGGTCTCGGGGGGCCCTTAACTGAAGCTTTCTTT. Its protein is CASKGLGGPLTEAFF.